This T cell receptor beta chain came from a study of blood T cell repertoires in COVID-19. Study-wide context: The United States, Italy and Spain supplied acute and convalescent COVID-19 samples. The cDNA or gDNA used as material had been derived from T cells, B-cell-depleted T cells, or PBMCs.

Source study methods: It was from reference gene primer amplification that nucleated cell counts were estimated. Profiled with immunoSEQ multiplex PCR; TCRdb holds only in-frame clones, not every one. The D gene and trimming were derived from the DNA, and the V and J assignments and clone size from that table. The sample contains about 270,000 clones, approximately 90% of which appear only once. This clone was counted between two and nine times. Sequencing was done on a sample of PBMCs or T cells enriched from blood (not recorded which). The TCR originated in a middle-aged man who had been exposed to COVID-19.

Here the CDR3 reads CATSHRYNEQFF. The CDR3 DNA reads TGTGCCACCAGCCATCGGTACAATGAGCAGTTCTTC. The V gene is TRBV24-1, the J gene TRBJ2-1; no clear D. The CDR3 consists of 12 residues. The ends were cut back, 7 bases at V and 4 bases at J, with 7 bases in the middle. CDR1 is KGHDR, CDR2 SFDVKD, per germline.